The 25 T cell receptor beta chains in this list originate from one sample, sequenced in a study of blood T cells in healthy people across ages. A second 7 to 11 cycle PCR used barcoded and J-beta primers. TCRdb reanalysed the 5' RACE reads using MiXCR and keeps one entry per CDR3 protein. In the table there are hundreds of thousands of distinct CDR3 sequences, about 55% of which are singletons. The source material was blood. These receptor sequences come from a man at least 80 years old in good health.

The chain employs TRBV20-1 and TRBJ1-1, with no clear D. With 0 bases removed from V and 0 bases from J, the gap between germline ends came to 11 bases. CDR1 DFQATT and CDR2 SNEGSKA come from the germline V gene (reference sequence). This CDR3 region has 15 residues. The CDR3 loop is CSAREAEYLNTEAFF. In nucleotides, the CDR3 is TGCAGTGCTAGAGAGGCGGAATATTTGAACACTGAAGCTTTCTTT.

The rearrangement links TRBV6-6 to TRBJ2-7; D remains ambiguous. This CDR3 has 16 amino acids. V lost 0 bases and J lost 2, with 14 bases in between. Germline V CDR1 and CDR2: MNHNY, SVGAGI (reference sequence). The CDR3 loop is CASSYSRVLITYEQYF. CDR3 DNA: TGTGCCAGCAGTTACTCTCGGGTCCTTATAACCTACGAGCAGTACTTC.

This clonotype was detected only a few times. The chain employs TRBV24-1 and TRBJ2-4, with D hard to call. The CDR3 is 15 amino acids. The germline gives CDR1 KGHDR, CDR2 SFDVKD. V was clipped by 4 bases and J by 0 bases, with 9 bases between them. CDR3 protein: CATSDTRLAKNIQYF. The CDR3 bases are TGTGCCACCAGTGACACCCGACTAGCCAAAAACATTCAGTACTTC.

The rearrangement joins TRBV7-2 to TRBJ1-5; 10 nucleotides match TRBD1. The CDR3 is 15 amino acids. The junction had 7 bases not matched to a gene; V was cut back by 5 bases and J by 6 bases. Germline CDR1 and CDR2: SGHTA and FQGNSA. The CDR3 bases are TGTGCCAGCAGCCAGGACAGGGGGGATGGTCAGCCCCAGCATTTT. Translation gives CASSQDRGDGQPQHF.

Here the CDR3 DNA reads TGTGCCAGCAGCCAAGATCAGGTCAACTACAATGAGCAGTACTTC. Amino acid sequence: CASSQDQVNYNEQYF. This chain uses TRBV3-1 with TRBJ2-4, with D hard to call. The germline V and J ends were trimmed by 0 bases and 13 bases, with 19 bases remaining between them. Germline V gene data show CDR1 as LGHDT and CDR2 as YNNKEL (reference sequence). The CDR3 has 15 amino acids.

V gene TRBV7-9 combines with J gene TRBJ2-5; the match to TRBD2 covers 10 bases. V shed 4 bases and J 5 bases; nucleotides not matched to a gene: 4. The CDR3 is 14 residues long. Germline V lookup: CDR1 SEHNR, CDR2 FQNEAQ (reference sequence). CDR3 coding DNA: TGTGCCAGCAGCTCCGGGACTAGCGTCGAGACCCAGTACTTC. Its translation is CASSSGTSVETQYF.

V usage is TRBV12-3 or TRBV12-4 and J usage is TRBJ1-5; D call uncertain. CDR3 size: 13 residues. The V end lost 1 base, the J end lost 6 bases, and 7 bases lay between the germline ends. In DNA form, the CDR3 reads TGTGCCAGCAGTTTAGACGGCCCTCAGCCCCAGCATTTT. It codes for CASSLDGPQPQHF.

This clonotype was counted once. This CDR3 reads CASRPGTGQPQHF. CDR3 sequence (DNA): TGTGCCAGCAGGCCCGGGACCGGTCAGCCCCAGCATTTT. This chain links TRBV27 with TRBJ1-5; D might be TRBD1 (5 bases). CDR1 and CDR2 from the germline V gene are MNHEY and SMNVEV (reference sequence). V shed 6 bases and J shed 6 bases, with 12 bases lying between them. This CDR3 spans 13 amino acids.

The chain couples TRBV3-1 to TRBJ2-5, with 8 bases lining up with TRBD2. Germline assignment: CDR1 LGHDT and CDR2 YNNKEL (reference sequence). This CDR3 has 17 amino acids. V trimming: 1 base; J trimming: 0 bases; junction bases outside the gene matches: 7. Here the CDR3 reads CASSQGLATRYQETQYF. The CDR3 region has the DNA TGTGCCAGCAGCCAAGGACTAGCGACCCGGTACCAAGAGACCCAGTACTTC.

This chain links TRBV6-5 with TRBJ2-7; D is possibly TRBD1 (6 bases). Germline V gene sequence: CDR1 MNHEY, CDR2 SVGAGI. V lost 0 bases and J lost 7, with 16 bases in between. The CDR3 is made up of 15 amino acids. The CDR3 nucleotides read TGTGCCAGCAGTTACTCGGGGCAGGGGAGTGGAGAGCAGTACTTC. Translating it yields CASSYSGQGSGEQYF.

The chain joins TRBV6-6 to TRBJ2-7; TRBD1 matches at 8 bases. The CDR3 is made up of 13 amino acids. Trimming removed 8 bases from V and 6 bases from J; junction bases left unmatched: 9. The germline V gene has CDR1 MNHNY and CDR2 SVGAGI (reference sequence). The CDR3 nucleotides read TGTGCCAGCGCTCCGGACAGGGTGGGCGAGCAGTACTTC. It yields the protein CASAPDRVGEQYF.

Notes on this clonotype: Relative to the germline gene, one junction end is altered; a read error may explain this. The chain recombines TRBV7-3 with TRBJ2-7; 11 nucleotides align to TRBD2. The CDR3 is 13 residues long. Germline lookup yields CDR1 SGHTA and CDR2 FQGTGA. For the CDR3, the DNA is TGTGCCAGCAGCTTAACACTAGCGGGAGAGCGGTACTTC. Protein: CASSLTLAGERYF. Full variable domain (outside the CDR3, taken from reference TRBV7-3 and TRBJ2-7): GAGVSQTPSNKVTEKGKYVELRCDPISGHTALYWYRQSLGQGPEFLIYFQGTGAADDSGLPNDRFFAVRPEGSVSTLKIQRTERGDSAVYLCASSLTLAGERYFGPGTRLTVT.

The chain employs TRBV15 and TRBJ2-7; D is possibly TRBD1 (6 bases). The CDR3 has 13 amino acids. Germline-derived CDR1 and CDR2 are LNHNV and YYDKDF (reference sequence). Trimming cost V 5 bases and J 4 bases, with 12 bases left between them. The CDR3 DNA reads TGTGCCACCAGCCGTCCAGGGGCTTACGAGCAGTACTTC. Translated, it gives CATSRPGAYEQYF.

The V call is TRBV5-1, the J call TRBJ2-1; 10 bases align to TRBD2. V dropped 1 base and J dropped 0; count of bases not matched to a gene: 22. Looked up from germline, CDR1 is SGHRS and CDR2 is YFSETQ. This CDR3 spans 23 amino acids. CDR3 amino acids: CASSLIGWRTSGINPNSYNEQFF. CDR3 in DNA: TGCGCCAGCAGCTTGATTGGTTGGAGAACTAGCGGGATTAACCCCAACTCCTACAATGAGCAGTTCTTC.

This chain links TRBV14 with TRBJ2-5; no clear D gene. In germline, CDR1 is SGHDN, CDR2 FVKESK. V lost 2 bases to trimming and J lost 5 bases, with 9 bases between them. This CDR3 spans 13 amino acids. The CDR3 spells CASSQRPRETQYF. CDR3 coding DNA: TGTGCCAGCAGCCAAAGGCCCCGGGAGACCCAGTACTTC.

This clonotype was detected only a few times. The chain links TRBV5-5 to TRBJ2-1; 7 bases fit TRBD1. V gave up 4 bases and J gave up 2 bases; unmatched junction bases: 0. CDR3 length equals 13 residues. Germline assignment: CDR1 SGHKS and CDR2 YYEKEE (reference sequence). The CDR3 DNA sequence: TGTGCCAGCAGCGGGACAGCCTACAATGAGCAGTTCTTC. Residues: CASSGTAYNEQFF.

This clonotype was seen at least ten times. V gene TRBV11-2 combines with J gene TRBJ2-1; the D gene could be TRBD1 or TRBD2 (6 bases each). Trimming left V 4 bases short and J 5 bases short, with 15 bases between. CDR1 and CDR2 from the germline V gene are SGHAT and FQNNGV. CDR3 length equals 15 residues. The CDR3 DNA reads as TGTGCCAGCAGCTCGTGGGGGGCTCGGGACAATGAGCAGTTCTTC. Translation: CASSSWGARDNEQFF.

The chain's CDR3 is CASSLDWTYEQYF. The CDR3 DNA reads as TGTGCCAGCAGCTTAGATTGGACCTACGAGCAGTACTTC. This chain uses TRBV11-2 with TRBJ2-7, with D unclear. This CDR3 has 13 amino acids. V lost 0 bases and J lost 2, with 5 bases in between. Germline V lookup: CDR1 SGHAT, CDR2 FQNNGV.

This clonotype was found a few times. The chain links TRBV6-2 or TRBV6-3 to TRBJ1-5; 7 nucleotides line up with TRBD1. Germline V gives CDR1 MNHEY, CDR2 SVGEGT. This CDR3 contains 16 residues. Germline trimming cut 2 bases from V and 2 bases from J; bases unmatched to any gene: 6. The CDR3 loop reads CASSYHDRAGNQPQHF. In DNA form, the CDR3 reads TGTGCCAGCAGTTACCACGACAGGGCTGGCAATCAGCCCCAGCATTTT.

This clonotype has at least ten counts. The chain joins TRBV29-1 to TRBJ2-5; D not resolved. From germline, CDR1 is SQVTM and CDR2 ANQGSEA. The CDR3 consists of 15 residues. V lost 0 bases to trimming and J lost 5 bases, with 16 bases between them. For the CDR3, the DNA is TGCAGCGTTGAAGATCGGTACAGCGAGCTGGAGACCCAGTACTTC. Its translation: CSVEDRYSELETQYF.

J is TRBJ2-7 and V is TRBV20-1; tentatively, D is TRBD2 (5 bases). Trimming took off 5 bases at V and 5 bases at J, with 13 bases between the two ends. The CDR3 sequence is 12 residues long. Per the germline V gene, CDR1 is DFQATT and CDR2 is SNEGSKA (reference sequence). The DNA for the CDR3 is TGCAGTGCTCCCAGGCGGGTGGACGAGCAGTACTTC. This sequence encodes CSAPRRVDEQYF.

This clonotype came up a few times. This chain joins TRBV29-1 and TRBJ2-5, with 11 bases identical to TRBD1. J was trimmed by 5 bases and V by 5 bases; bases with no gene match: 10. Germline V CDR1 and CDR2: SQVTM, ANQGSEA. The length of the CDR3 is 15 residues. The CDR3 here is CSVIGTGGTQETQYF. DNA of the CDR3: TGCAGCGTTATTGGGACAGGGGGAACACAGGAGACCCAGTACTTC.

Of note for this clonotype: A read error may produce the germline difference seen at one junction end. This chain joins TRBV27 and TRBJ2-4, with TRBD2 matching over 9 bases. This CDR3 spans 16 amino acids. Germline V gives CDR1 MNHEY, CDR2 SMNVEV (reference sequence). DNA for the CDR3: TGTGCCAGCAGTTTTCGGGTAGCGGGAGCCAAGAACATTCAGTACTTC. Translation: CASSFRVAGAKNIQYF.

This sequence joins TRBV6-5 and TRBJ2-1; TRBD2 agrees at 9 bases. After removal of 7 bases from V and 3 bases from J, the junction contained 4 bases not matched to a gene. The germline gives CDR1 MNHEY, CDR2 SVGAGI. This CDR3 region has 14 residues. Here the CDR3 reads CASNPTSGYNEQFF. DNA for the CDR3: TGTGCCAGCAACCCGACTAGCGGCTACAATGAGCAGTTCTTC.

The chain has TRBV3-1 and TRBJ1-1, with a weak D call TRBD1 (5 bases). The ends were cut back, 4 bases at V and 0 bases at J, with 12 bases in the middle. The CDR3 length is 15 residues. Germline V gene data show CDR1 as LGHDT and CDR2 as YNNKEL (reference sequence). This CDR3 is CASSLSGTLNTEAFF. CDR3 in DNA: TGTGCCAGCAGCCTAAGTGGGACGCTGAACACTGAAGCTTTCTTT.